What follows is one T cell receptor (beta chain) and its context. The CDR3 runs 13 residues. V lost 3 bases, J lost 5 bases, and 1 base stayed unmatched. The repertoire was sequenced with immunoSEQ multiplex PCR; TCRdb's copy has only in-frame clones and lacks some. The sample yields about 86,000 clones, around 80% seen once. This entry comes from a study of blood T cell repertoires in COVID-19. The wider study: Sites across the United States, Italy and Spain contributed samples from acute and convalescent COVID-19.

The source material was peripheral blood. The V call is TRBV12-3 or TRBV12-4, the J call TRBJ2-5; TRBD2 matches at 9 bases. This sequence originates from an elderly woman with acute or convalescent COVID-19. The CDR3 spells CASSFSGRETQYF. The CDR3 DNA sequence: TGTGCCAGCAGTTTCAGCGGGAGGGAGACCCAGTACTTC.